The 17 T cell receptor beta chains reported below all come from one sample, sequenced in a study of T cells after yellow fever vaccination. TCRdb re-called the 5' RACE reads through MiXCR, storing one row per CDR3 protein. The sample has 200,000 to 300,000 distinct CDR3 sequences, roughly 13% seen once. This material consisted of CD4+ T cells sorted from PBMCs, taken 45 days after the yellow fever booster vaccination. These receptors originate from a man younger than 45 who received the YFV17D yellow fever vaccine.

The gene calls are TRBV20-1 and TRBJ2-3; 8 nucleotides line up with TRBD1. Trimming removed 7 bases from V and 4 bases from J; junction bases left unmatched: 7. The CDR3 runs to 13 residues. The germline CDR1 and CDR2 sequences are DFQATT and SNEGSKA (reference sequence). The CDR3 DNA follows: TGCAGTGGGCAGACAGGGGCAGCAGATACGCAGTATTTT. Protein product: CSGQTGAADTQYF.

J is TRBJ1-6 and V is TRBV6-5; D not resolved. This CDR3 comprises 14 residues. Trimming left V 2 bases short and J 5 bases short, with 7 bases between. The V gene's germline CDR1 is MNHEY and CDR2 SVGAGI. In nucleotides, the CDR3 is TGTGCCAGCAGTTACGAACGTAATAATTCACCCCTCCACTTT. Translation: CASSYERNNSPLHF.

This clonotype has just a few counts. The CDR3 DNA is TGTGCCAGCATCCGTGACAGGGTAGCCACTGAAGCTTTCTTT. Encoded protein: CASIRDRVATEAFF. The chain uses TRBV12-3 or TRBV12-4 and TRBJ1-1; 7 positions agree with TRBD1. The CDR3 sequence is 14 residues long. The trim removed 7 bases at V and 4 bases at J, leaving 9 bases unmatched.

This clonotype was recorded a few times. The chain is built from TRBV19 and TRBJ2-3; TRBD2 matches 7 bases. CDR1 and CDR2 from the germline V gene are LNHDA and SQIVND (reference sequence). The CDR3 length is 14 residues. The trim removed 4 bases at V and 1 base at J, leaving 2 bases unmatched. CDR3 sequence: CASSRGGGTDTQYF. CDR3 in DNA: TGTGCCAGTAGTAGGGGAGGGGGCACAGATACGCAGTATTTT.

The chain has TRBV19 and TRBJ1-2; perhaps TRBD1 as D (5 bases). CDR1 is LNHDA, CDR2 SQIVND, per germline (reference sequence). This CDR3 region has 16 residues. The germline V and J ends were trimmed by 0 bases and 5 bases, with 16 bases remaining between them. CDR3 residues: CASSIERDRWEYGYTF. CDR3 coding DNA: TGTGCCAGTAGTATAGAGCGGGACCGCTGGGAATATGGCTACACCTTC.

The rearrangement links TRBV11-1 to TRBJ2-7; TRBD1 matches at 7 bases. The CDR3 contains 19 residues. Germline V gene data show CDR1 as SGHAT and CDR2 as FQDESV (reference sequence). V dropped 5 bases and J dropped 8; count of bases not matched to a gene: 27. Here the CDR3 DNA reads TGTGCCAGCAGCCAGGAAACAGGGGTAGAAAAGCCGGCACTTTTTAAGCAGTACTTC. Its translation is CASSQETGVEKPALFKQYF.

Ten or more counts support this clonotype. The chain is built from TRBV12-3 or TRBV12-4 and TRBJ1-5; D gene uncertain. This CDR3 has 15 residues. Trimming took 1 base from V and 2 from J, leaving 9 bases between them. The CDR3 region is CASSLGADGNQPQHF. CDR3 sequence (DNA): TGTGCCAGCAGTTTAGGGGCGGATGGCAATCAGCCCCAGCATTTT.

This clonotype has just a few counts. V and J are TRBV10-1 and TRBJ2-1, with 8 bases aligning to TRBD2. This CDR3 is 15 amino acids long. Germline trimming cut 4 bases from V and 4 bases from J; bases unmatched to any gene: 6. Germline CDR1 reads WNHNN; CDR2 reads SYGVQD (reference sequence). CDR3 bases: TGCGCCAGCAGTGCGTCCCTAGCGGGTTACAATGAGCAGTTCTTC. Residues: CASSASLAGYNEQFF.

This clonotype was recorded a few times. The chain carries TRBV7-9 and TRBJ2-5; D may be TRBD1 (5 bases). Germline assignment: CDR1 SEHNR and CDR2 FQNEAQ (reference sequence). Trimming left V 2 bases short and J 3 bases short, with 10 bases between. The CDR3 loop spans 14 amino acids. The CDR3 loop is CASSLRQGKETQYF. The CDR3 coding sequence is TGTGCCAGCAGCTTAAGGCAGGGTAAAGAGACCCAGTACTTC.

This clonotype occurred many times. This chain uses TRBV6-2 or TRBV6-3 with TRBJ2-5, with D uncertain. The germline V gene encodes CDR1 MNHEY and CDR2 SVGEGT. The CDR3 covers 11 residues. V was shortened by 6 bases and J by 5 bases, with 7 bases between the two germline ends. CDR3 residues: CASRAGETQYF. As DNA, the CDR3 is TGTGCCAGCAGAGCTGGGGAGACCCAGTACTTC.

This clonotype was seen only a few times. The chain links TRBV7-2 to TRBJ2-3; 8 positions agree with TRBD2. This CDR3 contains 14 residues. Trimming cost V 7 bases and J 4 bases; bases outside gene matches: 7. Germline V lookup: CDR1 SGHTA, CDR2 FQGNSA. This CDR3 reads CASTGGGPADTQYF. CDR3 in DNA: TGTGCCAGCACCGGGGGGGGGCCTGCAGATACGCAGTATTTT.

The CDR3: CASSNYRAEETQYF. The CDR3 DNA sequence: TGTGCCAGCAGTAACTACAGGGCTGAAGAGACCCAGTACTTC. This chain connects TRBV7-2 to TRBJ2-5, with D maybe TRBD1 (6 bases). CDR1 is SGHTA and CDR2 is FQGNSA in the germline V gene. The CDR3 has 14 amino acids. Trimming shortened V by 6 bases and J by 3 bases, and 14 bases separated the two germline ends.

V is TRBV28 and J is TRBJ1-5; D remains unclear. This CDR3 is 14 amino acids long. Trimming took off 5 bases at V and 6 bases at J, with 14 bases between the two ends. Germline loops: CDR1 MDHEN, CDR2 SYDVKM. The CDR3 loop reads CASSPGPESQPQHF. CDR3 bases: TGTGCCAGCAGTCCTGGACCAGAGAGTCAGCCCCAGCATTTT.

The V and J genes are TRBV20-1 and TRBJ2-7; D may be TRBD1 (6 bases). Looked up from germline, CDR1 is DFQATT and CDR2 is SNEGSKA (reference sequence). Trimming shortened V by 0 bases and J by 2 bases, and 17 bases separated the two germline ends. The length of the CDR3 is 16 residues. This CDR3 reads CSARDRGKGDPYEQYF. CDR3 nucleotide sequence: TGCAGTGCTAGAGATCGTGGGAAGGGGGATCCCTACGAGCAGTACTTC.

In this sample, this clonotype turned up a few times. The rearrangement joins TRBV5-6 to TRBJ1-2, with D perhaps TRBD1 (6 bases). V was cut by 0 bases and J by 4 bases, with 13 bases left in between. Germline CDR1 SGHDT, CDR2 YYEEEE. The CDR3 loop spans 15 amino acids. CDR3 coding DNA: TGTGCCAGCAGCTTGGTCGGCAGGGGAGTCTATGGCTACACCTTC. Translation gives CASSLVGRGVYGYTF.

The chain couples TRBV20-1 to TRBJ2-7; perhaps TRBD1 as D (6 bases). V lost 6 bases and J 5 bases, leaving 17 bases between the germline ends. CDR3 size: 13 residues. Germline lookup yields CDR1 DFQATT and CDR2 SNEGSKA (reference sequence). CDR3 loop: CSAAKTNRDEQYF. Here the CDR3 DNA reads TGCAGTGCAGCCAAAACTAACAGGGACGAGCAGTACTTC.

This clonotype was recorded a few times. The V call is TRBV7-6, the J call TRBJ2-2; 8 bases line up with TRBD1. The J segment lost 7 bases and the V segment lost 3 bases, leaving 4 bases of the junction unmatched. The CDR3 has 14 amino acids. Looked up from germline, CDR1 is SGHVS and CDR2 is FNYEAQ. The CDR3 DNA sequence: TGTGCCAGCAGCTTCAGGGGGCGAGGCGGGGAGCTGTTTTTT. It is translated as CASSFRGRGGELFF. The complete variable domain, with remaining parts taken from reference TRBV7-6 and TRBJ2-2, reads GAGVSQSPRYKVTKRGQDVALRCDPISGHVSLYWYRQALGQGPEFLTYFNYEAQQDKSGLPNDRFSAERPEGSISTLTIQRTEQRDSAMYRCASSFRGRGGELFFGEGSRLTVL.